This TCR beta chain was captured in a study of T cell responses to AZD1222 COVID-19 vaccine (dated by TCRdb to about 2021). Background for the entire study: AZD1222 recipients with second doses at about 4 weeks or about 12 weeks were pooled, because spike-specific TCR depth and breadth did not differ between schedules. TCR sequencing covered about 230 trial participants: around 210 given two doses of AZD1222 and 26 given two doses of MenACWY control vaccine. Enrollment into the trials was organized by age into subgroups of 18-55, 56-69 and 70-plus years, and those subgroups contained roughly 140, 27 and 60 TCR-sequenced participants, respectively.

The CDR3 regions of human TCRbeta chains were subjected to immunosequencing. The paper's processing steps were these. TCRs in the repertoires were compared against a reference library of SARS-CoV-2-specific TCRs that had been generated with the MIRA antigen-specificity platform. Breadth meant the fraction of unique TCRs that were SARS-CoV-2-associated, whereas depth meant the fraction of total T cells that were SARS-CoV-2-associated. Each spike-specific TCR was assigned to its reactive spike region and to a CD4 or CD8 class using the MIRA data. Log10-transformed breadth and depth values were compared by one-way ANOVA with Sidak's multiple comparisons tests. The source is immuneACCESS, and TCRdb retained only in-frame sequences with V and J called. Part of the clones is not carried over; for the studies checked, unresolved V genes explain less than half of this, and the remainder is unexplained. D and trimming were read from the DNA, whereas the V and J calls and clone size are those reported in that table. The sample table records about 130,000 clones; 84% of these occur just once. 4.1% of the sample rests with the top ten.

From the cysteine up to the phenylalanine, the CDR3 has a length of 15 residues. CDR3 DNA is the only sequence kept; it has 45 bases, read in frame from the first base. V lost 0 bases and J lost 2 bases, and the count of bases not matched to a germline gene is 2. Sequences SGDLS (CDR1) and YYNGEE (CDR2) are obtained from the germline V gene. Findings and caveats that apply to the study as a whole: Reportedly, almost half of the unique spike-specific TCRs recognized epitopes lying outside the regions that are mutated in the B.1.351 and B.1.1.7 variants. Conclusions about previously exposed vaccinees are limited because only five or six AZD1222 recipients were SARS-CoV-2 seropositive at baseline. Because no samples from the day 14 peak response were available, repertoires could be characterized only after the peak T cell response. The 56-69-year group was small, and its depth increase did not reach significance, likely because of low power. Most participants were white British and females outnumbered males, and the authors suggested that clonal diversity may have been underestimated. After two AZD1222 doses, spike-specific TCR breadth and depth were significantly higher than at day 0 and than in MenACWY recipients. The whole spike protein was spanned by vaccine-associated CD4 TCRs, and dominant responses were seen in regions 160-218 and 743-854.

The sample's time point label, decoded: baseline before first vaccination. Samples from vaccinated people were obtained from the UK trials COV001 and COV002, which included a single-blind randomized controlled phase 2/3 trial of AZD1222 (ChAdOx1 nCoV-19) in healthy adults. For TCRbeta chain sequencing, PBMC samples were collected from trial participants at day 0 and at day 28 after the second dose. Notes on this clone: Its antigen specificity is not known. No much larger clonotype is one base removed from it; base qualities were not supplied.

Sequences were derived from peripheral blood, sampled on day 0 of AZD1222 vaccination. The TCR comes from an adult in good health. This chain joins TRBV9 to TRBJ2-5; TRBD2 lines up with 9 middle nucleotides. The CDR3 region: CASSVGLAVQETQYF. The DNA reads TGTGCCAGCAGCGTAGGACTAGCGGTACAAGAGACCCAGTACTTC.